A few counts support the clone carrying this TCR beta chain. The antigen is undetermined. Scientists ran DNA taken from cultured CD4+ T cells through the Oncomine TCR Beta short-read assay for sequencing. TCRdb analysed the PCR reads with MiXCR anew, one entry per CDR3 protein. The profile covers 11,000 or so distinct CDR3 sequences, with about a third appearing a single time and approximately 35% taken by the ten largest. This sample's treatment: roughly 10-day PBMC culture with coronavirus spike peptide pools or control peptides (ViraFEST assay). With 2 bases removed from V and 10 bases from J, the gap between germline ends came to 12 bases. CDR3 size: 14 residues. Germline CDR1 is SGHTA and CDR2 is FQGNSA. This sample was included in a study of vaccination and CD4 T cells after COVID-19.

This chain joins TRBV7-2 and TRBJ1-6; D is uncertain. The source is a human donor who received a COVID-19 vaccine. The sequencing used CD4+ T cells from blood, cultured in vitro, collected before SARS-CoV-2 vaccination. DNA for the CDR3: TGTGCCAGCAGCTTATGGCGGGCCAACTCACCCCTCCACTTT. Its translation is CASSLWRANSPLHF.